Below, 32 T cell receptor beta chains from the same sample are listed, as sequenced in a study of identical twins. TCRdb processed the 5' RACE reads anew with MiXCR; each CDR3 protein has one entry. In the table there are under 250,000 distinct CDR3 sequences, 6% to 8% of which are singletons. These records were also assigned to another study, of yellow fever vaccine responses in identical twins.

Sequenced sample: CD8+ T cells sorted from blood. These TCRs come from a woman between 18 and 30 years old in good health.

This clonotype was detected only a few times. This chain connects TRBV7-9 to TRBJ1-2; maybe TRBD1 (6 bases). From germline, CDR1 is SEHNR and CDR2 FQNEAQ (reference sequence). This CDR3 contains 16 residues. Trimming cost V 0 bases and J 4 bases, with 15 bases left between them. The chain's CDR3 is CASSLADGGPSYGYTF. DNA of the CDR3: TGTGCCAGCAGCTTAGCCGACGGGGGCCCTTCCTATGGCTACACCTTC.

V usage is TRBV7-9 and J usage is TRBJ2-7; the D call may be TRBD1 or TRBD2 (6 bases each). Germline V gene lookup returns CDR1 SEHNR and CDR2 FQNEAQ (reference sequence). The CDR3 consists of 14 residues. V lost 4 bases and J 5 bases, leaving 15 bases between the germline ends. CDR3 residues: CASSSMEGDHEQYV. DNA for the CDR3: TGTGCCAGCAGCTCCATGGAGGGGGACCACGAGCAGTACGTC.

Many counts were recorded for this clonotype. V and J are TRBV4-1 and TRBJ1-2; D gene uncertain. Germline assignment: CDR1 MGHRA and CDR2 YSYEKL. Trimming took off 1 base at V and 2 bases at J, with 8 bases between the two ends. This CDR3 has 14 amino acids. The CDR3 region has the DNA TGCGCCAGCAGCCAAGGCCACGGAAACTATGGCTACACCTTC. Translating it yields CASSQGHGNYGYTF.

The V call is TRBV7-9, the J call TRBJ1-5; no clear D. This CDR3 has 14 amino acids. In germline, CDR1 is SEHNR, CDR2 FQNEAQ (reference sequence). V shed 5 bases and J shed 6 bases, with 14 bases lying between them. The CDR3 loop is CASSPDSGGQPQHF. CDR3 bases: TGTGCCAGCAGCCCAGACTCGGGCGGTCAGCCCCAGCATTTT.

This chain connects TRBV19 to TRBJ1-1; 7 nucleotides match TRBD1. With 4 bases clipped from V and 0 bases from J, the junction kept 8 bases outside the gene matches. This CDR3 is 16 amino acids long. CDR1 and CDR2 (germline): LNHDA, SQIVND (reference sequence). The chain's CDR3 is CASSSPRQGLNTEAFF. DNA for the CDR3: TGTGCCAGTAGTAGCCCTCGACAGGGCTTGAACACTGAAGCTTTCTTT.

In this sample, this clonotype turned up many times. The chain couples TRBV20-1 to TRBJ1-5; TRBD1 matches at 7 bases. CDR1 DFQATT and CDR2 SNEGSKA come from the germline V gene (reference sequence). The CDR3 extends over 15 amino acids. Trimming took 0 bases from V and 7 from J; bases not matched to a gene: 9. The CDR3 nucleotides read TGCAGTGCTAGAGATTCGACAGGGTGGGGCCAGCCCCAGCATTTT. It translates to CSARDSTGWGQPQHF.

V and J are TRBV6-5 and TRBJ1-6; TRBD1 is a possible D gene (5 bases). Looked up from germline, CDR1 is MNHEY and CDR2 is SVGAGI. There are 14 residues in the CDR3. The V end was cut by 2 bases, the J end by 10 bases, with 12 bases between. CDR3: CASSYGGRGSPLHF. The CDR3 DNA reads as TGTGCCAGCAGTTACGGGGGACGGGGCTCACCCCTCCACTTT.

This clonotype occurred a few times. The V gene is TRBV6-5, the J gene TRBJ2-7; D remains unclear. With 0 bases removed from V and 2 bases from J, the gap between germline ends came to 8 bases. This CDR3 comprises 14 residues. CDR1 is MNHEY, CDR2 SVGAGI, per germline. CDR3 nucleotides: TGTGCCAGCAGTTACTCGGACGGAGCCTACGAGCAGTACTTC. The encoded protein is CASSYSDGAYEQYF.

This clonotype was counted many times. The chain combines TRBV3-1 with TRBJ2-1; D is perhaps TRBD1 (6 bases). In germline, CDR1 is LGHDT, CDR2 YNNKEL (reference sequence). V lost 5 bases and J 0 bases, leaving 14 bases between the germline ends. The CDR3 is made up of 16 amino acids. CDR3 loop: CASSIRTDSSYNEQFF. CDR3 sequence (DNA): TGTGCCAGCAGCATACGGACAGATTCCTCCTACAATGAGCAGTTCTTC.

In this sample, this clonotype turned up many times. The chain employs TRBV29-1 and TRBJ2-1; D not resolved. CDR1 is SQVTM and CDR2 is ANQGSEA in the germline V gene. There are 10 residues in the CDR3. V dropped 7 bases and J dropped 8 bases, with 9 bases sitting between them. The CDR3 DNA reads TGCAGCGCCTCTGCTGATGAGCAGTTCTTC. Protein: CSASADEQFF.

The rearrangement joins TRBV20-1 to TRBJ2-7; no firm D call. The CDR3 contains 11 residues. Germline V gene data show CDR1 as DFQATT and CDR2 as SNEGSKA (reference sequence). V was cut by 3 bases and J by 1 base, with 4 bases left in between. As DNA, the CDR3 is TGCAGTGCTAGCGGATCCTACGAGCAGTACGTC. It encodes CSASGSYEQYV.

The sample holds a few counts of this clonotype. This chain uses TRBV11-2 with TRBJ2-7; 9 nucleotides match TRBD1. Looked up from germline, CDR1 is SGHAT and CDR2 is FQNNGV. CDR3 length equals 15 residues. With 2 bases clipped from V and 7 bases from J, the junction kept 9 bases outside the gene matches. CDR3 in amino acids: CASSLSTGQGGEQYF. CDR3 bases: TGTGCCAGCAGCTTATCCACGGGACAGGGTGGGGAGCAGTACTTC.

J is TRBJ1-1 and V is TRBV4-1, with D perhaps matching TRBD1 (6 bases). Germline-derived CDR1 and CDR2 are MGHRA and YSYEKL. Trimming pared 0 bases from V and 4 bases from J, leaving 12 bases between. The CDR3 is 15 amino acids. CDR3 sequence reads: CASSQDWGPSTEAFF. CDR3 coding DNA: TGCGCCAGCAGCCAAGATTGGGGGCCGAGCACTGAAGCTTTCTTT.

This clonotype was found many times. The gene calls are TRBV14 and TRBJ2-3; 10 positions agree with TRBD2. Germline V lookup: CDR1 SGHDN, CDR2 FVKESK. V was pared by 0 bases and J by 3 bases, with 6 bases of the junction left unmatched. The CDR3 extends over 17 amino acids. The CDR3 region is CASSQDESSGSTDTQYF. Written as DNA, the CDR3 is TGTGCCAGCAGCCAAGACGAGTCTAGCGGGAGTACAGATACGCAGTATTTT.

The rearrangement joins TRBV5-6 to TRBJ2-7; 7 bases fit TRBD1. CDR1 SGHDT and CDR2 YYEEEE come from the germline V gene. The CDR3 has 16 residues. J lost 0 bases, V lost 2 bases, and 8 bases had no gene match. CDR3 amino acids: CASSLEGQRRSYEQYV. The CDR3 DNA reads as TGTGCCAGCAGCTTAGAGGGACAGAGGCGCTCCTACGAGCAGTACGTC.

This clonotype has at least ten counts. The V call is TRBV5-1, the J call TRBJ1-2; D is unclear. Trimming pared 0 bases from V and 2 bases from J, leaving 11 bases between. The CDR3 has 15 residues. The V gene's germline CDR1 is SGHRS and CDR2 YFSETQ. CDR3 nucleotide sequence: TGCGCCAGCAGCTTGGGGGCGGAGGTGAACTATGGCTACACCTTC. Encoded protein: CASSLGAEVNYGYTF.

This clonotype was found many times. Here the CDR3 DNA reads TGCGCCAGCAGCCTTACAGGGAACCAAGAGACCCAGTACTTC. Translation: CASSLTGNQETQYF. This chain uses TRBV5-1 with TRBJ2-5; D is possibly TRBD1 (6 bases). Germline-derived CDR1 and CDR2 are SGHRS and YFSETQ. The CDR3 extends over 14 amino acids. Trimming took 4 bases from V and 0 from J, leaving 10 bases between them.

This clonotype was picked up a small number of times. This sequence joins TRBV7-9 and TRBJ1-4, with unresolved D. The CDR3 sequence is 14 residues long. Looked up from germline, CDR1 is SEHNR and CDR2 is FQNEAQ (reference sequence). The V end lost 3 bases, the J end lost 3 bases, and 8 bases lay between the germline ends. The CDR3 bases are TGTGCCAGCAGCTTGAGTGTAGCTAATGAAAAACTGTTTTTT. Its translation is CASSLSVANEKLFF.

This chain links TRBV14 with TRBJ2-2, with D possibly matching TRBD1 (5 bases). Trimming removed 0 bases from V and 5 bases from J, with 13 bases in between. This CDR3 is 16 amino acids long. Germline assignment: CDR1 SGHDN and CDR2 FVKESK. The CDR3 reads CASSQDLESGTGELFF. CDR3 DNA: TGTGCCAGCAGCCAAGATCTTGAATCAGGGACCGGGGAGCTGTTTTTT. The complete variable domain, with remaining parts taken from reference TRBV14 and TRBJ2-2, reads EAGVTQFPSHSVIEKGQTVTLRCDPISGHDNLYWYRRVMGKEIKFLLHFVKESKQDESGMPNNRFLAERTGGTYSTLKVQPAELEDSGVYFCASSQDLESGTGELFFGEGSRLTVL.

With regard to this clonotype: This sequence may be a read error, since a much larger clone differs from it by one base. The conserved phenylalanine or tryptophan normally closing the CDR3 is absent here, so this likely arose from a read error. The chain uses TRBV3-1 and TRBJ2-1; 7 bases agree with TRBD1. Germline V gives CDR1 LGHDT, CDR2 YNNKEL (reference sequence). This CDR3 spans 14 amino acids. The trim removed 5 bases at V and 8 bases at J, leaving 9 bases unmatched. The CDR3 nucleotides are TGTGCCAGCAGCGTGAACAGGGGCTCCGATGAGCAGTTCTTA. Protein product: CASSVNRGSDEQFL.

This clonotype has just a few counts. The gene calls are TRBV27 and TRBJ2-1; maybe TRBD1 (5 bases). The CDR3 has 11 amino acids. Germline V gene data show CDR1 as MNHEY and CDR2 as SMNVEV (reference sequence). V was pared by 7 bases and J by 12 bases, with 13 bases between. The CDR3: CASTDGRGQFF. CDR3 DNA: TGTGCCAGCACCGATGGTAGGGGGCAGTTCTTC.

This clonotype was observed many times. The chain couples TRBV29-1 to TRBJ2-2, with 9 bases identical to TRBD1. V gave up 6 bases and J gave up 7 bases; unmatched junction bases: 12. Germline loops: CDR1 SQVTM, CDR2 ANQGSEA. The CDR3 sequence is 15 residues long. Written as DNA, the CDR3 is TGCAGCGTAGCTCTCCCGGGACAGGGCGGCGGGGAGCTGTTTTTT. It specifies CSVALPGQGGGELFF.

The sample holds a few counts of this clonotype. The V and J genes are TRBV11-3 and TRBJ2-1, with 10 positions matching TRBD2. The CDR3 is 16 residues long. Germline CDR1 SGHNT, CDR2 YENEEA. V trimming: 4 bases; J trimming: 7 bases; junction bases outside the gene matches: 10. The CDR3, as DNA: TGTGCCAGCAGCTCCAACCAGCGGGAGGGCCGAAATGAGCAGTTCTTC. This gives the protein CASSSNQREGRNEQFF.

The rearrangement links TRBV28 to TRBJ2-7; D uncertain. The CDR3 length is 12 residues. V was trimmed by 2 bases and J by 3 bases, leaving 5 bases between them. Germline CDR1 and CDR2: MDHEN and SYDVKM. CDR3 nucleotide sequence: TGTGCCAGCAGTTTAAGGGACTACGAGCAGTACTTC. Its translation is CASSLRDYEQYF.

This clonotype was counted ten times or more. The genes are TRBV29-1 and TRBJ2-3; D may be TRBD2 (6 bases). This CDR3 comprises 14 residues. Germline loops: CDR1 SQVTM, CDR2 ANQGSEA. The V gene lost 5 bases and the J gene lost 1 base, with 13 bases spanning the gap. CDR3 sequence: CSVNPGAGTDTQYF. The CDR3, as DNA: TGCAGCGTTAATCCGGGAGCTGGCACAGATACGCAGTATTTT.

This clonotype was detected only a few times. CDR3 DNA: TGTGCCAGCAGCGTTGGGGGCGCGGTGAGCACTGAAGCTTTCTTT. Amino acid sequence: CASSVGGAVSTEAFF. The chain couples TRBV9 to TRBJ1-1, with a weak D call TRBD1 (6 bases). The CDR3 sequence is 15 residues long. The V and J ends lost 2 bases and 4 bases respectively, with 15 bases between them. Germline-derived CDR1 and CDR2 are SGDLS and YYNGEE. Based on the CDR3 plus reference TRBV9 and TRBJ1-1, the full variable domain is DSGVTQTPKHLITATGQRVTLRCSPRSGDLSVYWYQQSLDQGLQFLIQYYNGEERAKGNILERFSAQQFPDLHSELNLSSLELGDSALYFCASSVGGAVSTEAFFGQGTRLTVV.

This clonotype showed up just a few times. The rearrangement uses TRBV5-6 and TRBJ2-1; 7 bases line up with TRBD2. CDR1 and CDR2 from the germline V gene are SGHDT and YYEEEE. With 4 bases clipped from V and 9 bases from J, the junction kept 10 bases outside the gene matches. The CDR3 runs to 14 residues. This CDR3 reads CASSPTGTKLEQFF. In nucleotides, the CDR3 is TGTGCCAGCAGCCCGACCGGGACTAAGCTTGAGCAGTTCTTC.

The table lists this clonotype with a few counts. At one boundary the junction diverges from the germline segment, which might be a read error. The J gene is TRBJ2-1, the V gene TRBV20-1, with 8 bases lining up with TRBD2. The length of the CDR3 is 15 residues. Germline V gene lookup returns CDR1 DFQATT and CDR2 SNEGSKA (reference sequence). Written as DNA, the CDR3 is TGCTGTGCTAGAGATCGGGGGGGAGACTACAATGAGCAGTTCTTC. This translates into CCARDRGGDYNEQFF.

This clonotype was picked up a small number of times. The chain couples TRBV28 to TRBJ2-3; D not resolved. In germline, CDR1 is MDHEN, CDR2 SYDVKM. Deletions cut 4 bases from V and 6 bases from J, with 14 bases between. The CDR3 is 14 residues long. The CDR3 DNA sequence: TGTGCCAGCAGTTCAAGACTGGCCCGGGATACGCAGTATTTT. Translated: CASSSRLARDTQYF.

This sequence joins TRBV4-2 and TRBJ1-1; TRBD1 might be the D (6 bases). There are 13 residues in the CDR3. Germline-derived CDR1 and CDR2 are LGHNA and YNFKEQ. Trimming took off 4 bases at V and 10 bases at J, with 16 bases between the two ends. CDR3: CASSLSGQFPAFF. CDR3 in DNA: TGTGCCAGCAGCCTGTCGGGACAATTTCCAGCTTTCTTT.

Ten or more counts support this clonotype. This CDR3 reads CASSPRDSYEQYV. The CDR3 DNA is TGTGCCAGCAGTCCAAGGGACAGCTACGAGCAGTACGTC. This chain joins TRBV28 and TRBJ2-7; 7 nucleotides line up with TRBD1. Germline-derived CDR1 and CDR2 are MDHEN and SYDVKM. The length of the CDR3 is 13 residues. Trimming took 5 bases from V and 3 from J; bases not matched to a gene: 4.

The CDR3 loop reads CASTKERGGITDTQYF. CDR3 sequence (DNA): TGTGCCAGCACAAAGGAGCGGGGGGGTATCACAGATACGCAGTATTTT. The chain is built from TRBV28 and TRBJ2-3, with 10 bases matching TRBD2. V shed 7 bases and J 2 bases; nucleotides not matched to a gene: 9. Germline CDR1 and CDR2: MDHEN and SYDVKM. The CDR3 runs 16 residues.